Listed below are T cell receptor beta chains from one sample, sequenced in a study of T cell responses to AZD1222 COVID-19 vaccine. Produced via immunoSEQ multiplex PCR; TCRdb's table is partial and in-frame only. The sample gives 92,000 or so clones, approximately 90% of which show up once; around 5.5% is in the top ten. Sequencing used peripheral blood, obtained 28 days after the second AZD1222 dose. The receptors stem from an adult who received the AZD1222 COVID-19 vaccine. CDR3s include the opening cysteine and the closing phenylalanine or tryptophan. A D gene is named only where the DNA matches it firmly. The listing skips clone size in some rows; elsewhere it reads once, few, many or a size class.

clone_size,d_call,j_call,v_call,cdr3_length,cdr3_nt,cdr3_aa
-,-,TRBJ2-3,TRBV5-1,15,TGCGCCAGCACCCCACCCCTGCAGTACACAGATACGCAGTATTTT,CASTPPLQYTDTQYF
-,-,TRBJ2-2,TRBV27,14,TGTGCCAGCAGTCCGGGGGCGGGCACCGGGGAGCTGTTTTTT,CASSPGAGTGELFF
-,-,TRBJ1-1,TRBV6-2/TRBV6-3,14,TGTGCCAGCAGTTACGCGTCGAGGAACACTGAAGCTTTCTTT,CASSYASRNTEAFF
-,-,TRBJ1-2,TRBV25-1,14,TGTGCCAGCAGTGAATGGGCAGGGGACTATGGCTACACCTTC,CASSEWAGDYGYTF
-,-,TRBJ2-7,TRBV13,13,TGTGCCAGCAGCTTTAGAGGCCGCGTAGAGCAGTACTTC,CASSFRGRVEQYF
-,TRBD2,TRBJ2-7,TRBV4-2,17,TGTGCCAGCAGCCAAGAGTCCCTAGCGGGGGGTACCTACGAGCAGTACTTC,CASSQESLAGGTYEQYF
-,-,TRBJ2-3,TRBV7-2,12,TGTGCCCTCCGCGAGAGCACAGATACGCAGTATTTT,CALRESTDTQYF
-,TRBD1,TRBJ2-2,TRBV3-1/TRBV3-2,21,TGTGCCAGCAGCCAAGATATTAGGGACAGGTCGCATTATACGAACACCGGGGAGCTGTTTTTT,CASSQDIRDRSHYTNTGELFF
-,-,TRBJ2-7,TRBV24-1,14,TGTGCCACCATCGCACAGGGTCTTTCCTACGAGCAGTACTTC,CATIAQGLSYEQYF
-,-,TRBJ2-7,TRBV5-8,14,TGTGCCAGCATAGTTGGGGGCGGCCCCTACGAGCAGTACTTC,CASIVGGGPYEQYF
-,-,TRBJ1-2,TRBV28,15,TGTGCCAGCAGTCGGAGCGGGGAGACTAACTATGGCTACACCTTC,CASSRSGETNYGYTF
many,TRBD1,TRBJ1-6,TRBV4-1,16,TGCGCCAGCAGCCAAGGCCCGACAGGGAGCAATTCACCCCTCCACTTT,CASSQGPTGSNSPLHF
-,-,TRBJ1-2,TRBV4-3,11,TGCGCCAGCAGAGGAAACTATGGCTACACCTTC,CASRGNYGYTF
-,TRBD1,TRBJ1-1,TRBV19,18,TGTGCCAGTAGTAACCCCTTCCCGGGACAGGGGGTGAACACTGAAGCTTTCTTT,CASSNPFPGQGVNTEAFF
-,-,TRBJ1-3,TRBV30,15,TGTGCCTCGTTGGCGGGACACCTCTCTGGAAACACCATATATTTT,CASLAGHLSGNTIYF
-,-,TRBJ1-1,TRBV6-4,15,TGTGCCAGCAGTGACTCGACAGGCGGGAACACTGAAGCTTTCTTT,CASSDSTGGNTEAFF
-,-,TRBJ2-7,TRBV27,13,TGTGCCAGCAGTTTGAGACTCCCCTACGAGCAGTACTTC,CASSLRLPYEQYF
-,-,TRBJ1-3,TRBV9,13,TGTGCCAGCAGCGTAGTTCCGGGAAACACCATATATTTT,CASSVVPGNTIYF
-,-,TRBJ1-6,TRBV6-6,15,TGTGCCAGCAGTTACTCTAACAGCCCAAATTCACCCCTCCACTTT,CASSYSNSPNSPLHF
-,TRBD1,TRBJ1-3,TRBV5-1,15,TGCGCCAGCAGCCATGACAGGGGCAGCGGAAACACCATATATTTT,CASSHDRGSGNTIYF
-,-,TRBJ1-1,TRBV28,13,TGTGCCAGCAGCCTAGGAGGAGGTATCGAAGCTTTCTTT,CASSLGGGIEAFF
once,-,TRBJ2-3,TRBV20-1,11,TGCAGTGCCCCGTGGGCATATACGCAGTATTTT,CSAPWAYTQYF
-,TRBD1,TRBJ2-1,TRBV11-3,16,TGTGCCAGCAGCTCGGGACCGGGACAGGATTACAATGAGCAGTTCTTC,CASSSGPGQDYNEQFF
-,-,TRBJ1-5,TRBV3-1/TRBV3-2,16,TGTGCCAGCAGCCAGGGGCAAACGAATAGCAATCAGCCCCAGCATTTT,CASSQGQTNSNQPQHF
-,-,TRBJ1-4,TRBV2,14,TGTGCCAGCAGTTCCGGGACCTTTAGTGAAAAACTGTTTTTT,CASSSGTFSEKLFF
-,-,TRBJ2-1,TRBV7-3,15,TGTGCCAGCAGCTTAATACCTAGCTCCTACAATGAGCAGTTCTTC,CASSLIPSSYNEQFF
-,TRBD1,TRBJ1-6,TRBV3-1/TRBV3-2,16,TGTGCCAGCAGCCAACGCCGTGACAGGGGGCTAGGGACCCTCCACTTT,CASSQRRDRGLGTLHF
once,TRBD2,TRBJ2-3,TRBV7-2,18,TGTGCCAGCAGCTTAGAAGCCCCCCTAGCGGGGCCCGGGAATACGCAGTATTTT,CASSLEAPLAGPGNTQYF
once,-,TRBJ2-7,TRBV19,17,TGTGCCAGTAGTATATCTATTGGGGGGTCGGGCTCGTACGAGCAGTACTTC,CASSISIGGSGSYEQYF
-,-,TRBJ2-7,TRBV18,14,TGTGCCAGCTCACGCGCGGCAGCCTCCTACGAGCAGTACTTC,CASSRAAASYEQYF
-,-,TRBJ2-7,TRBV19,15,TGTGCCAGTAGTCTGACGGACAGTGGGATGTACGAGCAGTACTTC,CASSLTDSGMYEQYF
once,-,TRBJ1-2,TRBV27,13,TGTGCCAGCAAAACAGGTCCGAACTATGGCTACACCTTC,CASKTGPNYGYTF
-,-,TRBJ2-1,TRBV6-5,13,TGTGCCAGCAGTTATTCAGTCTACAATGAGCAGTTCTTC,CASSYSVYNEQFF
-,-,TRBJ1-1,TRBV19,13,TGTGCCAGTAGGGTCACGGAGAACACTGAAGCTTTCTTT,CASRVTENTEAFF
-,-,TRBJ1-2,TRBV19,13,TGTGCCAGCCAGGATGAAAGGGCCTATGGCTACACCTTC,CASQDERAYGYTF
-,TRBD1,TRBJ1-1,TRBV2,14,TGTGCCAGCAGGGATAGACAGGGGATCACTGAAGCTTTCTTT,CASRDRQGITEAFF
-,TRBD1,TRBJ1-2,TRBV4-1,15,TGCGCCAGCAGCCAAGAGCCAGGGGGTCGCTATGGCTACACCTTC,CASSQEPGGRYGYTF
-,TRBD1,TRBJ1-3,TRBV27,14,TGTGCCAGCAGTACGACAGGGAATGGAAACACCATATATTTT,CASSTTGNGNTIYF
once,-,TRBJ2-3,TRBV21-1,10,TGTGCCGGCAGCCCTAGCCCGCAGTATTTT,CAGSPSPQYF
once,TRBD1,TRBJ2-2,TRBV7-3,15,TGTGCCAGCAGCTCCACAGGGGGGTACACCGGGGAGCTGTTTTTT,CASSSTGGYTGELFF
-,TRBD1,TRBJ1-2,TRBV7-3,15,TGTGCCAGCAGCAAGCCGGGACAGGGAGTCAATGGCTACACCTTC,CASSKPGQGVNGYTF
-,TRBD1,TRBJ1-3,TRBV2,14,TGTGCCAGGACGGAGGGGGCAGGAGGAAACACCATATATTTT,CARTEGAGGNTIYF
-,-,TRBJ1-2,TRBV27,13,TGTGCCAGCAGGTCGGGACATATCTATGGCTACACCTTC,CASRSGHIYGYTF
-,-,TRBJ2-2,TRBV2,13,TGTGCCAGCAGGGTCGGGGAGTCCGGGGAGCTGTTTTTT,CASRVGESGELFF
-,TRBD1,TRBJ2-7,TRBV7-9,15,TGTGCCAGCAGCTTATTACAGGGGGCGACAATCGAGCAGTACTTC,CASSLLQGATIEQYF